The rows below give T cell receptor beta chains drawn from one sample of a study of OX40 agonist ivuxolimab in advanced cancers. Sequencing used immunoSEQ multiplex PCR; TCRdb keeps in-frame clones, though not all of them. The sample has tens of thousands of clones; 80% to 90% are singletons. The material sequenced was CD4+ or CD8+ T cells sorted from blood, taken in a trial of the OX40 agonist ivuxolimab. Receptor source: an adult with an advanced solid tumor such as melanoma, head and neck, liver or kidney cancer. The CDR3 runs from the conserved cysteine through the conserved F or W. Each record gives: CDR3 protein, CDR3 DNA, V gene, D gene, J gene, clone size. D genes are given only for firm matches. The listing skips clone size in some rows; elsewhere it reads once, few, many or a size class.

CDR3 protein: CASSLGSREEWRNQPQHF
CDR3 DNA: TGTGCCAGCAGCTTAGGGTCCAGGGAAGAGTGGCGAAATCAGCCCCAGCATTTT
V gene: TRBV7-6
D gene: .
J gene: TRBJ1-5
clone size: few

CDR3 protein: CASIRTGNNYGYTF
CDR3 DNA: TGTGCCAGTATACGGACAGGGAATAACTATGGCTACACCTTC
V gene: TRBV19
D gene: TRBD1
J gene: TRBJ1-2
clone size: .

CDR3 protein: CASSQWQKETQYF
CDR3 DNA: TGCGCCAGCAGCCAATGGCAGAAGGAGACCCAGTACTTC
V gene: TRBV4-1
D gene: .
J gene: TRBJ2-5
clone size: .

CDR3 protein: CASSFPGRPQHF
CDR3 DNA: TGTGCCAGCAGTTTCCCCGGACGACCCCAGCATTTT
V gene: TRBV28
D gene: .
J gene: TRBJ1-5
clone size: .

CDR3 protein: CSADRQIEQYF
CDR3 DNA: TGCAGTGCCGACAGACAAATCGAGCAGTACTTC
V gene: TRBV20-1
D gene: .
J gene: TRBJ2-7
clone size: .

CDR3 protein: CASTPGADTQYF
CDR3 DNA: TGTGCCAGCACTCCCGGGGCTGATACGCAGTATTTT
V gene: TRBV7-9
D gene: .
J gene: TRBJ2-3
clone size: .

CDR3 protein: CASSYSGRRSSNEQYF
CDR3 DNA: TGTGCCAGCAGTTACTCTGGCCGCCGGTCTTCTAACGAGCAGTACTTC
V gene: TRBV6-5
D gene: .
J gene: TRBJ2-7
clone size: .

CDR3 protein: CASRRGGETQYF
CDR3 DNA: TGTGCCAGCAGGAGGGGGGGGGAGACCCAGTACTTC
V gene: TRBV2
D gene: .
J gene: TRBJ2-5
clone size: few

CDR3 protein: CASKMRGLVETQYF
CDR3 DNA: TGTGCCAGCAAAATGAGGGGGTTGGTAGAGACCCAGTACTTC
V gene: TRBV2
D gene: .
J gene: TRBJ2-5
clone size: once

CDR3 protein: CAISETGVTEAFF
CDR3 DNA: TGTGCCATCAGTGAGACAGGGGTTACTGAAGCTTTCTTT
V gene: TRBV10-3
D gene: TRBD1
J gene: TRBJ1-1
clone size: .

CDR3 protein: CASSLRDRALHEQFF
CDR3 DNA: TGTGCCAGCAGCTTGAGGGACAGGGCCTTACATGAGCAGTTCTTC
V gene: TRBV5-4
D gene: TRBD1
J gene: TRBJ2-1
clone size: .

CDR3 protein: CSSDRGGGGYTF
CDR3 DNA: TGCAGCTCCGACAGGGGTGGGGGTGGCTACACCTTC
V gene: TRBV29-1
D gene: TRBD1
J gene: TRBJ1-2
clone size: .

CDR3 protein: CASSLGTGVSSYEQYF
CDR3 DNA: TGTGCCAGCAGCTTGGGAACAGGAGTGAGCTCCTACGAGCAGTACTTC
V gene: TRBV5-5
D gene: .
J gene: TRBJ2-7
clone size: .

CDR3 protein: CASNPNRAGANVLTF
CDR3 DNA: TGTGCCAGCAACCCAAACAGGGCCGGGGCCAACGTCCTGACTTTC
V gene: TRBV21-1
D gene: .
J gene: TRBJ2-6
clone size: .

CDR3 protein: CASSVLTDTQYF
CDR3 DNA: TGTGCCAGCTCAGTCCTCACAGATACGCAGTATTTT
V gene: TRBV18
D gene: .
J gene: TRBJ2-3
clone size: .

CDR3 protein: CASVRGTEAFF
CDR3 DNA: TGTGCCAGCGTACGGGGTACTGAAGCTTTCTTT
V gene: TRBV6-1
D gene: .
J gene: TRBJ1-1
clone size: .

CDR3 protein: CASSIEGRGYGYTF
CDR3 DNA: TGTGCCAGTAGTATAGAAGGCAGGGGATATGGCTACACCTTC
V gene: TRBV19
D gene: .
J gene: TRBJ1-2
clone size: .

CDR3 protein: CASSLAQGTNEKLFF
CDR3 DNA: TGTGCCAGCAGCTTAGCACAGGGGACTAATGAAAAACTGTTTTTT
V gene: TRBV7-2
D gene: TRBD1
J gene: TRBJ1-4
clone size: .

CDR3 protein: CASSLAVNQPQHF
CDR3 DNA: TGTGCCAGCAGCTTAGCTGTTAATCAGCCCCAGCATTTT
V gene: TRBV7-2
D gene: .
J gene: TRBJ1-5
clone size: once

CDR3 protein: CASSLYGGPNGELFF
CDR3 DNA: TGTGCCAGCAGCTTGTACGGGGGGCCGAACGGGGAGCTGTTTTTT
V gene: TRBV5-6
D gene: .
J gene: TRBJ2-2
clone size: .

CDR3 protein: CATDSSGGLSYEQYF
CDR3 DNA: TGTGCCACCGATTCTAGCGGGGGGTTGTCCTACGAGCAGTACTTC
V gene: TRBV6-5
D gene: TRBD2
J gene: TRBJ2-7
clone size: .

CDR3 protein: CASRGDRFFGYTF
CDR3 DNA: TGTGCCTCGAGAGGGGACAGGTTTTTTGGCTACACCTTC
V gene: TRBV10-3
D gene: TRBD1
J gene: TRBJ1-2
clone size: few

CDR3 protein: CASSLGLGGRRVNEKLFF
CDR3 DNA: TGTGCCAGCAGCTTAGGACTCGGCGGCAGGCGGGTTAATGAAAAACTGTTTTTT
V gene: TRBV7-2
D gene: .
J gene: TRBJ1-4
clone size: .

CDR3 protein: CASSQETEKNYGYTF
CDR3 DNA: TGCGCCAGCAGCCAAGAAACAGAGAAAAACTATGGCTACACCTTC
V gene: TRBV4-1
D gene: .
J gene: TRBJ1-2
clone size: .

CDR3 protein: CASSPTGATEAFF
CDR3 DNA: TGTGCCAGTAGCCCGACAGGGGCCACTGAAGCTTTCTTT
V gene: TRBV19
D gene: TRBD1
J gene: TRBJ1-1
clone size: .

CDR3 protein: CASSLALSANDGYTF
CDR3 DNA: TGTGCCAGCAGCTTGGCCTTATCTGCCAATGATGGCTACACCTTC
V gene: TRBV5-4
D gene: .
J gene: TRBJ1-2
clone size: .

CDR3 protein: CASSEAAQGGTEAFF
CDR3 DNA: TGTGCCAGCAGTGAAGCTGCGCAGGGAGGAACTGAAGCTTTCTTT
V gene: TRBV6-1
D gene: .
J gene: TRBJ1-1
clone size: .

CDR3 protein: CASSLADVRGGETQYF
CDR3 DNA: TGTGCCAGCAGCTTAGCTGACGTGCGCGGGGGGGAGACCCAGTACTTC
V gene: TRBV11-2
D gene: TRBD2
J gene: TRBJ2-5
clone size: .

CDR3 protein: CASSPRTGFNEKLFF
CDR3 DNA: TGTGCCAGCAGCCCGCGGACAGGCTTTAATGAAAAACTGTTTTTT
V gene: TRBV11-2
D gene: TRBD1
J gene: TRBJ1-4
clone size: once

CDR3 protein: CSVEGGAAGELFF
CDR3 DNA: TGCAGCGTTGAAGGGGGCGCCGCCGGGGAGCTGTTTTTT
V gene: TRBV29-1
D gene: .
J gene: TRBJ2-2
clone size: .

CDR3 protein: CASSLASMNTEAFF
CDR3 DNA: TGCGCCAGCAGCTTGGCAAGTATGAACACTGAAGCTTTCTTT
V gene: TRBV5-1
D gene: .
J gene: TRBJ1-1
clone size: medium-sized

CDR3 protein: CASSTGGLNTGELFF
CDR3 DNA: TGCGCCAGCTCCACAGGGGGGCTCAACACCGGGGAGCTGTTTTTT
V gene: TRBV5-1
D gene: TRBD1
J gene: TRBJ2-2
clone size: .